The 12 T cell receptor beta chains below come from one sample, sequenced in a study of beta chain features in type 1 diabetes. Investigators reverse transcribed all isolated RNA, so they sequenced expressed TCRB transcripts. The method was immunoSEQ multiplex PCR; TCRdb's version includes in-frame clones alone and lacks a portion of them. The sample includes about 360,000 clones, roughly 12% of them seen just once. The sequencing sample was made of naive CD4+ T cells from blood. These receptors were obtained from a man aged 18 to 29 in good health.

The chain joins TRBV15 to TRBJ2-2; 7 bases match TRBD2. The CDR3 contains 15 residues. From germline, CDR1 is LNHNV and CDR2 YYDKDF (reference sequence). The V gene end was trimmed by 3 bases and the J gene end by 3 bases; junction bases not matched to a gene: 4. The DNA of the CDR3 is TGTGCCACCAGCAGGACGGGGGGATACACCGGGGAGCTGTTTTTT. Translation: CATSRTGGYTGELFF. The whole variable domain, filled in from reference TRBV15 and TRBJ2-2, reads DAMVIQNPRYQVTQFGKPVTLSCSQTLNHNVMYWYQQKSSQAPKLLFHYYDKDFNNEADTPDNFQSRRPNTSFCFLDIRSPGLGDTAMYLCATSRTGGYTGELFFGEGSRLTVL.

The V and J genes are TRBV7-2 and TRBJ2-7; D is possibly TRBD2 (5 bases). V lost 5 bases and J lost 3, with 14 bases in between. Germline loops: CDR1 SGHTA, CDR2 FQGNSA. The CDR3 runs to 14 residues. CDR3 protein: CASSLRDSNYEQYF. DNA of the CDR3: TGTGCCAGCAGCCTCCGGGATTCAAACTACGAGCAGTACTTC. Using reference TRBV7-2 and TRBJ2-7 for the parts outside the CDR3, the full variable domain is GAGVSQSPSNKVTEKGKDVELRCDPISGHTALYWYRQSLGQGLEFLIYFQGNSAPDKSGLPSDRFSAERTGGSVSTLTIQRTQQEDSAVYLCASSLRDSNYEQYFGPGTRLTVT.

This clone came up a few times. The chain recombines TRBV23-1 with TRBJ1-5, with D possibly TRBD1 on 5 matching bases. TRBV23-1 is sorted into the ORF group, with uncertain function. Trimming pared 2 bases from V and 2 bases from J, leaving 10 bases between. CDR3 size: 15 residues. The CDR3 protein is CASSQIVGRNQPQHF. For the CDR3, the DNA is TGCGCCAGCAGTCAAATTGTGGGGCGCAATCAGCCCCAGCATTTT.

The J gene is TRBJ2-1, the V gene TRBV7-9; 7 bases line up with TRBD2. CDR1 is SEHNR, CDR2 FQNEAQ, per germline (reference sequence). With V trimmed by 1 base and J by 6 bases, 0 bases remained unmatched. The CDR3 is 13 residues long. In DNA form, the CDR3 reads TGTGCCAGCAGCTTAGGCGGGGGCAATGAGCAGTTCTTC. Protein product: CASSLGGGNEQFF.

This sequence joins TRBV28 and TRBJ2-4, with D possibly being TRBD1 (5 bases). The CDR3 sequence is 13 residues long. Trimming left V 5 bases short and J 8 bases short, with 13 bases between. Germline values: CDR1 MDHEN, CDR2 SYDVKM. CDR3 coding DNA: TGTGCCAGCAGTCGTAATCAGGGTTACATTCAGTACTTC. It yields the protein CASSRNQGYIQYF.

The V call is TRBV29-1, the J call TRBJ2-1; 14 nucleotides line up with TRBD2. The germline V gene has CDR1 SQVTM and CDR2 ANQGSEA. The CDR3 is made up of 14 amino acids. V gave up 5 bases and J gave up 6 bases; unmatched junction bases: 3. As DNA, the CDR3 is TGCAGCGTTCGGACTAGCGGGGGGTCCAATGAGCAGTTCTTC. Amino acids: CSVRTSGGSNEQFF.

This clone has more than one count but fewer than ten. This chain joins TRBV30 and TRBJ1-4; TRBD1 agrees at 7 bases. There are 14 residues in the CDR3. With V trimmed by 3 bases and J by 4 bases, 5 bases remained unmatched. CDR1 is GTSNPN and CDR2 is SVGIG in the germline V gene (reference sequence). The CDR3 coding sequence is TGTGCCTGGAGCGTAAACAGGGGTAATGAAAAACTGTTTTTT. It translates to CAWSVNRGNEKLFF.

This clone was counted only a few times. The gene calls are TRBV30 and TRBJ1-3; D may be TRBD1 (5 bases). V was trimmed by 8 bases and J by 0 bases, leaving 14 bases between them. This CDR3 is built from 14 residues. Germline V gene sequence: CDR1 GTSNPN, CDR2 SVGIG (reference sequence). For the CDR3, the DNA is TGTGCCCAAGGGGCGTCGTTCTCTGGAAACACCATATATTTT. This codes for CAQGASFSGNTIYF.

This clone was seen a handful of times. The DNA for the CDR3 is TGTGCCAGCAGCGTAACAGCTTCCAGCTCCTACGAGCAGTACTTC. It translates to CASSVTASSSYEQYF. The gene calls are TRBV9 and TRBJ2-7; D unresolved. The CDR3 has 15 residues. Trimming cost V 1 base and J 0 bases, with 11 bases left between them. In germline, CDR1 is SGDLS, CDR2 YYNGEE.

This clone was detected a few times. The chain is built from TRBV4-2 and TRBJ1-2; D perhaps matches TRBD1 (5 bases). CDR1 is LGHNA and CDR2 is YNFKEQ in the germline V gene. Trimming shortened V by 5 bases and J by 9 bases, and 13 bases separated the two germline ends. The CDR3 has 12 amino acids. CDR3 residues: CASSKSDISYTF. The DNA for the CDR3 is TGTGCCAGCAGCAAGTCGGACATAAGCTACACCTTC.

This chain uses TRBV5-1 with TRBJ1-1; D remains unclear. The CDR3 extends over 15 amino acids. Germline CDR1 reads SGHRS; CDR2 reads YFSETQ. Trimming left V 0 bases short and J 0 bases short, with 9 bases between. This CDR3 reads CASSLEPEMNTEAFF. In nucleotides, the CDR3 is TGCGCCAGCAGCTTGGAGCCGGAGATGAACACTGAAGCTTTCTTT.

This clone was recorded a few times. This chain joins TRBV11-2 and TRBJ2-1, with TRBD2 matching over 14 bases. CDR1 and CDR2 (germline): SGHAT, FQNNGV. Trimming removed 3 bases from V and 8 bases from J; junction bases left unmatched: 3. This CDR3 is built from 15 residues. This CDR3 reads CASSLTSGRGDEQFF. Written as DNA, the CDR3 is TGTGCCAGCAGCTTGACTAGCGGGAGGGGAGATGAGCAGTTCTTC.